These T cell receptor beta chains were read from a single sample in a study of regulatory T cells in long-lasting Graves disease. TCRdb recomputed calls from the multiplex PCR reads with MiXCR, one row per CDR3 protein. This table has about 470,000 distinct CDR3 sequences, approximately 15% appearing once. These sequences were also reported in another study, on T cells in Graves' hyperthyroidism and ophthalmopathy.

Sequences were derived from peripheral blood mononuclear cells (PBMCs), sampled at new diagnosis, from a patient treated with antithyroid drugs. The receptors derive from a woman under 40 with Graves disease. Each CDR3 is given with its conserved first and last residue. A D gene is named only where the DNA matches it firmly.

j_gene,v_gene,d_gene,CDR3aa
TRBJ2-1,TRBV4-1,-,CASSLTTRDEQFF
TRBJ1-2,TRBV19,-,CASSIEFGHDRSSYGYTF
TRBJ2-7,TRBV6-2/TRBV6-3,-,CASSEAWGTSEAYEQYF
TRBJ2-1,TRBV7-3,TRBD2,CASNPRRGAGISYNEQFF
TRBJ2-5,TRBV7-8,-,CASSINGYRVTYQETQYF
TRBJ2-2,TRBV18,TRBD1,CASSPRTGSNTGELFF
TRBJ2-1,TRBV2,-,CASRVASSYNEQFF
TRBJ2-7,TRBV20-1,-,CSASDRDILYEQYF
TRBJ2-5,TRBV24-1,-,CATSDFPAGAEETQYF
TRBJ2-7,TRBV3-1,-,CASSQGAEQYF
TRBJ1-2,TRBV12-3/TRBV12-4,-,CASSSHRGYTF
TRBJ2-7,TRBV2,-,CASSEGAPPSYEQYF
-,TRBV5-1,TRBD2,CASYTAGGPNQETQYF
TRBJ2-7,TRBV5-4,TRBD2,CASSSAGGPGEQYF
TRBJ2-7,TRBV12-3/TRBV12-4,-,CASSLSRNYEQYF
TRBJ1-1,TRBV27,TRBD1,CASSSQTKATGEAFF
TRBJ2-1,TRBV5-1,-,CASSLGFGGVGEQFF
TRBJ2-7,TRBV9,-,CASSETASASYEQYF
TRBJ1-2,TRBV3-1,-,CASSLDPGGAGGYTF
TRBJ1-1,TRBV7-9,-,CASSLEYPKAFF
TRBJ2-1,TRBV11-1,-,CASSGTSNEQFF
TRBJ2-7,TRBV5-1,-,CASRLESYEQYF
TRBJ2-5,TRBV20-1,-,CSASSREETQYF
TRBJ2-4,TRBV18,-,CASSRQNIQYF
TRBJ2-7,TRBV20-1,TRBD2,CSAITGTSGIYEQYF
TRBJ1-5,TRBV12-3/TRBV12-4,-,CASSLASQGTQPQHF
TRBJ2-6,TRBV27,-,CATRNSGANVLTF
TRBJ1-1,TRBV3-1,-,CASSGQIMNTEAFF
TRBJ1-3,TRBV30,-,CAWDSGNTIYF
TRBJ2-1,TRBV11-1,TRBD1,CASSLARTGVNEQFF
TRBJ2-1,TRBV6-1,-,CASRTQVNEQFF
TRBJ1-1,TRBV5-1,-,CASSLLSGQNTEAFF
TRBJ1-3,TRBV7-9,-,CASSPWGRNSGNTIYF
TRBJ2-4,TRBV5-1,-,CASSLQENIQYF
TRBJ2-5,TRBV12-3/TRBV12-4,-,CASSHPQRQETQYF
TRBJ2-2,TRBV9,TRBD1,CASSEPGQGATGELFF
TRBJ2-1,TRBV3-1,-,CASRRTGDYNEQFF
TRBJ2-7,TRBV9,TRBD1,CASSGALKGQGENEQYF
TRBJ2-2,TRBV5-6,-,CASSSLGAGVDTGELFF
TRBJ1-5,TRBV13,-,CASSSAGQPQHF
TRBJ2-2,TRBV5-1,TRBD1,CASRYTTGLDTGELFF
TRBJ1-5,TRBV27,-,CASSVGTQGRGSNQPQHF
TRBJ2-2,TRBV11-1,TRBD2,CASSTRLAGGPRGTGELFF
TRBJ2-5,TRBV29-1,-,CSVERTPLETQYF
TRBJ1-2,TRBV11-2,-,CASSPDSVGGGGYTF